This is a list of T cell receptor beta chains from one sample in a study of T cell clones after liver transplantation. TCRdb's copy holds only in-frame clones and misses some; the assay was immunoSEQ multiplex PCR. The sample shows nearly 45,000 clones, around 84% of them seen only once. The sample was CD4+ T cells from blood, taken 24 months after liver transplant. These TCRs come from a human patient who received a liver transplant. Some of the T cells may derive from the graft donor. Both conserved end residues are part of each CDR3. D genes are given only for firm matches. Where a row states a size, it is once, few, many or the class of an expanded clone; other rows omit it.

j_call: TRBJ2-5
d_call: NA
clone_size: NA
v_call: TRBV9
cdr3_aa: CASSAPGAGGKWETQYF
cdr3_nt: TGTGCCAGCAGCGCCCCCGGGGCCGGCGGGAAGTGGGAGACCCAGTACTTC

j_call: TRBJ1-2
d_call: TRBD1
clone_size: NA
v_call: TRBV7-8
cdr3_aa: CASTRGGQGAIGYTF
cdr3_nt: TGTGCCAGCACCAGAGGGGGACAGGGGGCGATTGGCTACACCTTC

j_call: TRBJ2-1
d_call: TRBD2
clone_size: NA
v_call: TRBV30
cdr3_aa: CAWRGGLAGAGDEQFF
cdr3_nt: TGTGCCTGGAGGGGGGGACTAGCGGGAGCCGGCGATGAGCAGTTCTTC

j_call: TRBJ1-2
d_call: NA
clone_size: NA
v_call: TRBV14
cdr3_aa: CASSQEQGGYGYTF
cdr3_nt: TGTGCCAGCAGCCAAGAGCAGGGAGGCTATGGCTACACCTTC

j_call: TRBJ2-3
d_call: NA
clone_size: NA
v_call: TRBV6-5
cdr3_aa: CASRWSSEDTQYF
cdr3_nt: TGTGCCAGCAGGTGGTCCTCCGAAGATACGCAGTATTTT

j_call: TRBJ2-7
d_call: TRBD1
clone_size: NA
v_call: TRBV7-9
cdr3_aa: CASSRDRGTDEQYF
cdr3_nt: TGTGCCAGCAGCAGGGACAGGGGAACCGACGAGCAGTACTTC

j_call: TRBJ2-1
d_call: NA
clone_size: NA
v_call: TRBV21-1
cdr3_aa: CASGDRDQWVDEQFF
cdr3_nt: TGTGCCAGCGGGGACCGGGACCAATGGGTCGATGAGCAGTTCTTC

j_call: TRBJ1-1
d_call: NA
clone_size: NA
v_call: TRBV27
cdr3_aa: CASWGRTRSGTEAFF
cdr3_nt: TGTGCCAGCTGGGGGAGAACAAGATCAGGCACTGAAGCTTTCTTT

j_call: TRBJ1-2
d_call: NA
clone_size: NA
v_call: TRBV19
cdr3_aa: CASSPLTRTDRRSYTF
cdr3_nt: TGTGCCAGTAGTCCCTTAACAAGGACGGACCGTAGGAGCTACACCTTC

j_call: TRBJ2-4
d_call: NA
clone_size: once
v_call: TRBV6-5
cdr3_aa: CASSFERGKNIQYF
cdr3_nt: TGTGCCAGCAGTTTCGAAAGGGGCAAAAACATTCAGTACTTC

j_call: TRBJ2-3
d_call: TRBD2
clone_size: NA
v_call: TRBV9
cdr3_aa: CASSVGLAGGDTQYF
cdr3_nt: TGTGCCAGCAGCGTAGGACTAGCGGGAGGAGATACGCAGTATTTT

j_call: TRBJ1-1
d_call: NA
clone_size: NA
v_call: TRBV6-1
cdr3_aa: CASREDTEAFF
cdr3_nt: TGTGCCAGCAGGGAGGACACTGAAGCTTTCTTT

j_call: TRBJ2-4
d_call: NA
clone_size: NA
v_call: TRBV19
cdr3_aa: CASRGLGGNIQYF
cdr3_nt: TGTGCCAGTAGGGGACTCGGAGGGAACATTCAGTACTTC

j_call: TRBJ2-1
d_call: NA
clone_size: NA
v_call: TRBV7-7
cdr3_aa: CASSLGGTTYNEQFF
cdr3_nt: TGTGCCAGCAGCTTAGGGGGGACAACCTACAATGAGCAGTTCTTC

j_call: TRBJ1-3
d_call: TRBD1
clone_size: NA
v_call: TRBV6-1
cdr3_aa: CASSAVAGGSGNTIYF
cdr3_nt: TGTGCCAGCAGTGCCGTCGCAGGGGGCTCTGGAAACACCATATATTTT

j_call: TRBJ1-6
d_call: NA
clone_size: NA
v_call: TRBV6-5
cdr3_aa: CASTTGLMDSPLHF
cdr3_nt: TGTGCCAGCACGACGGGGTTAATGGATTCACCCCTCCACTTT

j_call: TRBJ2-3
d_call: NA
clone_size: NA
v_call: TRBV6-4
cdr3_aa: CASNPMAECTDTQYF
cdr3_nt: TGTGCCAGCAATCCTATGGCGGAGTGCACAGATACGCAGTATTTT